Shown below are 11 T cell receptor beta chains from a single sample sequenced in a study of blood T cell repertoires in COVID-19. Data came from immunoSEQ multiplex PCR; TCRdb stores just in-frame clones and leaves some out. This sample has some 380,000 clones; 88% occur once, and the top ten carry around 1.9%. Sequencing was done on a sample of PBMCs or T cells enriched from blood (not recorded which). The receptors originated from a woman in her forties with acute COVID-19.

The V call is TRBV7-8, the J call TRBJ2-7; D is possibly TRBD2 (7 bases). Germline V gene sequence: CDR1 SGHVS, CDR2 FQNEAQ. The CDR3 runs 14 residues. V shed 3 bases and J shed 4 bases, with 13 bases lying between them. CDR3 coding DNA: TGTGCCAGCAGCTTGCGGGGGACACTGTACGAGCAGTACTTC. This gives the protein CASSLRGTLYEQYF.

The CDR3 coding sequence is TGTGCCAGCAGTCCGACTCAGTACAATGAGCAGTTCTTC. The encoded protein is CASSPTQYNEQFF. This chain links TRBV12-3 or TRBV12-4 with TRBJ2-1; D is unclear. This CDR3 is 13 amino acids long. Trimming took off 5 bases at V and 4 bases at J, with 9 bases between the two ends.

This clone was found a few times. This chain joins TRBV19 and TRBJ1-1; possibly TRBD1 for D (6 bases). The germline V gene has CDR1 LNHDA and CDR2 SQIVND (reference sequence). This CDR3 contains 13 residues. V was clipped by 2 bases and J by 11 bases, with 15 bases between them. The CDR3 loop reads CASSISGTLRAFF. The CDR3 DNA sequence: TGTGCCAGTAGTATAAGTGGGACACTGAGGGCTTTCTTT.

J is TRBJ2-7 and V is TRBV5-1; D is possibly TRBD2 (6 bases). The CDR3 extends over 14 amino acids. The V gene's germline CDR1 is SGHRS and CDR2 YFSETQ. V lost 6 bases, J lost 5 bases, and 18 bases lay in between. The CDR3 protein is CASTPSGGSHEQYF. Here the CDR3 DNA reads TGCGCCAGCACCCCGTCAGGAGGGTCGCACGAGCAGTACTTC.

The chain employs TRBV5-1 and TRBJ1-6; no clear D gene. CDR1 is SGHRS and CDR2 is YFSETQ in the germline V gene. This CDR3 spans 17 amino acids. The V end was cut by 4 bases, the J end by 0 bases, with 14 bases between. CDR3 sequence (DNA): TGCGCCAGCAGCCCACAGATGGCGAGCTCCTATAATTCACCCCTCCACTTT. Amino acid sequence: CASSPQMASSYNSPLHF.

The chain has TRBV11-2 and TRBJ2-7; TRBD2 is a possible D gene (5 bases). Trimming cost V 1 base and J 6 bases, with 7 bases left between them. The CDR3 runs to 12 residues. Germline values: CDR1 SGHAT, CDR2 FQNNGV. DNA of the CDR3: TGTGCCAGCAGCTTAGGAGGGTTCGAGCAGTACTTC. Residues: CASSLGGFEQYF.

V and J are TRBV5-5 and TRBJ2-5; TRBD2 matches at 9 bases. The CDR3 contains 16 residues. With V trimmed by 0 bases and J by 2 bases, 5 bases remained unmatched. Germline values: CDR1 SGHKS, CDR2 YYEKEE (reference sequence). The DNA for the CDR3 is TGTGCCAGCAGCTTGGCCATCCTAGCGGGGCAAGAGACCCAGTACTTC. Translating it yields CASSLAILAGQETQYF.

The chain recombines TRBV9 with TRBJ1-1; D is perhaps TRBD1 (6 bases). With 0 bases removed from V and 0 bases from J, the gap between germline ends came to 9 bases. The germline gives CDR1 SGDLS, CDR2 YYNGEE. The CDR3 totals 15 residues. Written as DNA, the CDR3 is TGTGCCAGCAGCGTAGGGGCAGGGGTGAACACTGAAGCTTTCTTT. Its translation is CASSVGAGVNTEAFF.

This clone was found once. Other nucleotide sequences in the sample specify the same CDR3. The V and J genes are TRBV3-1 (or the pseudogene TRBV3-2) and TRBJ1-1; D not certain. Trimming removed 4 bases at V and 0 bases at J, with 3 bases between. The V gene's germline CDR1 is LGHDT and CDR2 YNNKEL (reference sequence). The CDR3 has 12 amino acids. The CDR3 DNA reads TGTGCCAGCAGCCTCGTGAACACTGAAGCTTTCTTT. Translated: CASSLVNTEAFF.

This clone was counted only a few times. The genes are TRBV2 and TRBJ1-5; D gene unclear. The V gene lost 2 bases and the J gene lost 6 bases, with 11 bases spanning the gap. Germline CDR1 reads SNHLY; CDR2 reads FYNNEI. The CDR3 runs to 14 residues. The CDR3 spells CASSELLSSQPQHF. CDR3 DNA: TGTGCCAGCAGTGAATTGTTGTCCAGTCAGCCCCAGCATTTT.

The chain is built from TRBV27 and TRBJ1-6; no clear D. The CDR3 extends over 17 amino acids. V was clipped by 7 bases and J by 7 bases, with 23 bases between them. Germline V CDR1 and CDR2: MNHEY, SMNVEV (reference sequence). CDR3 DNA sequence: TGTGCCAGCACCAGTAGCCTGCGACGGCCTCCCAATTCACCCCTCCACTTT. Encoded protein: CASTSSLRRPPNSPLHF.